This TCR beta chain was obtained from a study of early T cells in non-severe SARS-CoV-2 infection (dated by TCRdb to the early 2020s). Describing the broader study: Because TCR sequencing relied on bulk RNA taken from unsorted whole blood, pairing of alpha and beta chains was not possible.

This clonotype was recorded a few times. Its antigen has not been determined. No much larger clonotype is one base removed from it; base qualities were not supplied. Libraries came from 5' RACE. The instrument was a NextSeq 500. In the TCR library protocol, unique molecular identifiers were attached to individual cDNA molecules to correct for PCR bias and sequencing error. Both TCR alpha and beta chains were sequenced, and tight co-correlation was observed between alpha and beta sequence abundances in each sample. The source study handled its data this way. Decombinator V4 was used to annotate TCR sequences for V gene, J gene and CDR3. TCRs were defined as expanded if a significant change between any two time points was detected under a Poisson model with p below 0.0001. TCR abundances were normalised to the total number of TCRs sequenced per sample and expressed as counts per million. MAIT TCRs were defined by TRAV1-2 paired with TRAJ12, TRAJ20 or TRAJ33, and iNKT TCRs by TRAV10 paired with TRAJ18. A search of VDJdb, accessed on 1 November 2021, was run for TCRs annotated to CMV, EBV and SARS-CoV-2, with TCRs annotated for multiple antigens excluded. TCRdb trimmed the raw reads at Q25, called clones with MiXCR and kept productive beta chains. Duplicate CDR3 protein sequences are folded into a single record with the most common DNA and genes. TCRdb, not the original authors, processed these V and J calls. The sample table lists over 60,000 distinct CDR3 sequences, roughly a tenth of them with a count of one. The ten largest make up less than 10% of the sample.

A case-control design nested within a healthcare worker cohort in London, UK, was used, with weekly nasopharyngeal swab PCR tests and blood sampling performed. Healthcare workers were recruited during the week of the UK lockdown, between 23 and 31 March 2020, and followed weekly for up to 16 weeks. At the junction V is shortened by 6 bases and J by 6 bases, with 12 bases in between. CDR1 and CDR2 (SNHLY, FYNNEI) derive from the germline V gene. From its cysteine to its phenylalanine, the CDR3 spans 12 amino acids. Just the 36-base CDR3 DNA is kept, in frame starting at base 1. Study-wide conclusions, independent of this receptor: VDJdb matching was skewed toward anti-spike CD8 responses and likely underestimated virus-specific expansions, missing private and CD4 specificities.

Recombination joined TRBV2 with TRBJ2-7, with the D gene uncertain. The sequenced sample was whole blood, obtained at baseline. The receptor comes from an adult who was a healthcare worker with PCR-confirmed SARS-CoV-2 infection or an uninfected control (not recorded which). The CDR3 loop reads CASSFSASEQYF. DNA sequence: TGTGCCAGCAGCTTCTCGGCGAGCGAGCAGTACTTC. Full variable domain (CDR3 extended with the reference TRBV2 and TRBJ2-7 proteins): EPEVTQTPSHQVTQMGQEVILRCVPISNHLYFYWYRQILGQKVEFLVSFYNNEISEKSEIFDDQFSVERPDGSNFTLKIRSTKLEDSAMYFCASSFSASEQYFGPGTRLTVT.